This entry describes one TCR beta chain. Measured with immunoSEQ multiplex PCR; TCRdb has only the in-frame clones, and not every one. The profile shows 380,000 or so clones, more than 85% of them singletons. The data originate from a study of Ad26.COV2.S vaccination and SARS-CoV-2 variants. The CDR3 is made up of 14 amino acids. Germline assignment: CDR1 SGHTA and CDR2 FQGNSA. Trimming shortened V by 2 bases and J by 5 bases, and 11 bases separated the two germline ends. Indicated treatment: approximately 18 received Ad26.COV2.S at low or high dose, single or two shots; about 5 received placebo; per-sample allocation not given. Day 63 after the first injection of vaccine or placebo was the sampling time.

The sequenced sample was peripheral blood, obtained in a trial of Ad26.COV2.S vaccine versus placebo. This chain uses TRBV7-2 with TRBJ2-3, with TRBD2 as a possible D gene (6 bases). This clonotype originated in a person aged 18-60 years who received the Ad26.COV2.S COVID-19 vaccine or a placebo. Here the CDR3 DNA reads TGTGCCAGCAGCTTATCGGGGACTGAAGATACGCAGTATTTT. Translated, it gives CASSLSGTEDTQYF.